The entry below describes one T cell receptor (beta chain). The antigen this receptor binds is unknown. No much larger clone exists at a distance of one base, and base qualities are not known. The data stem from a study of T cell responses to AZD1222 COVID-19 vaccine (dated by TCRdb to the early 2020s). Concerning the study at large: AZD1222 recipients with second doses at about 4 weeks or about 12 weeks were pooled, because spike-specific TCR depth and breadth did not differ between schedules. A total of 233 trial participants underwent TCR sequencing, of whom 207 had received two doses of AZD1222 and about 26 had received two doses of the MenACWY control vaccine. Trial participants were enrolled into age subgroups of 18-55, 56-69 and 70-plus years, which contained around 150, 29 and 61 TCR-sequenced participants, respectively.

The CDR3 regions of human TCRbeta chains were subjected to immunosequencing. The paper's processing steps were these. Repertoire TCRs were checked for matches against a reference library of SARS-CoV-2-specific TCRs that had been generated using the MIRA antigen-specificity platform. Breadth meant the fraction of unique TCRs that were SARS-CoV-2-associated, whereas depth meant the fraction of total T cells that were SARS-CoV-2-associated. Using the MIRA data, every spike-specific TCR was mapped to the spike region that the TCR reacted to and assigned to either a CD4 or a CD8 class. Log10-transformed breadth and depth values were compared by one-way ANOVA with Sidak's multiple comparisons tests. In its TCRdb copy, this immuneACCESS table keeps in-frame sequences only and misses some clones. Where compared with another copy, unresolved V genes explain less than half of these, and the others have no known cause. The D gene and trimming were derived from the DNA, and the V and J assignments and clone size from that table. A total of around 58,000 clones appear in this sample, 70% to 85% of them only once. Clones ranked in the top ten supply 20% of the sample.

What this sample's time point label stands for: baseline before first vaccination. Vaccinee samples came from UK trials COV001 and COV002, including a single-blind randomized controlled phase 2/3 trial of AZD1222 (ChAdOx1 nCoV-19) in healthy adults. For TCRbeta chain sequencing, PBMC samples from trial participants were taken at day 0 and at day 28 after the second dose. Broader findings and caveats from the paper: Reportedly, almost half of the unique spike-specific TCRs recognized epitopes lying outside the regions that are mutated in the B.1.351 and B.1.1.7 variants. After two AZD1222 doses, both the breadth and the depth of spike-specific TCRs were significantly higher than at day 0 and than in MenACWY recipients. Because no day 14 peak-response samples were available, repertoires were characterized only after the peak T cell response. Most participants were white British and females outnumbered males, and the authors suggested that clonal diversity may have been underestimated. The 56-69-year group was small, and its depth increase did not reach significance, likely because of low power. Only five to seven AZD1222 recipients were SARS-CoV-2 seropositive at baseline, limiting conclusions about previously exposed vaccinees. Vaccine-associated CD4 TCRs spanned the whole spike protein, with dominant responses in regions 160-218 and 743-854.

CDR3 length: 12 amino acids, cysteine to phenylalanine. The retained sequence is limited to the CDR3, 36 bases, with the frame set at the first base. The germline V gene specifies SGHRS as CDR1 and YFSETQ as CDR2. Trimming removed 0 bases from V and 8 bases from J, leaving 5 bases between the germline ends. The V gene is TRBV5-1 and the J gene is TRBJ2-2, with an unclear D gene assignment. The clonotype was recovered from an adult in good health. Sequenced here: peripheral blood, sampled on day 0 of AZD1222 vaccination. The DNA sequence reads TGCGCCAGCAGCTTGGAAAGGGGGGAGCTGTTTTTT. Its translation reads: CASSLERGELFF. Joined to the reference TRBV5-1 and TRBJ2-2 proteins, this CDR3 gives the full variable domain: KAGVTQTPRYLIKTRGQQVTLSCSPISGHRSVSWYQQTPGQGLQFLFEYFSETQRNKGNFPGRFSGRQFSNSRSEMNVSTLELGDSALYLCASSLERGELFFGEGSRLTVL.